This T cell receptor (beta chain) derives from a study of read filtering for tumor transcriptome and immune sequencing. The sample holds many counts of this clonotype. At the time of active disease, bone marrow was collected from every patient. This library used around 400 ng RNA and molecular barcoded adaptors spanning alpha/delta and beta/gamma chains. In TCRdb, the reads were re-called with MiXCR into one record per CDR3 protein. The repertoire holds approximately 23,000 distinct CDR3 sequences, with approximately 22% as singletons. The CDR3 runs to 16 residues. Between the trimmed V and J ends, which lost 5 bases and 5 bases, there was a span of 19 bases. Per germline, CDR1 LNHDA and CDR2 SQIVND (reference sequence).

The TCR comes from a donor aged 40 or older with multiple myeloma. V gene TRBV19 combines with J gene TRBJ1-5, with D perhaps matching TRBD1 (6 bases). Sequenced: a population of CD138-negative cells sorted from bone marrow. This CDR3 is CASSSPTGATHQPQHF. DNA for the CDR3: TGTGCCAGTAGTTCCCCGACAGGCGCCACTCATCAGCCCCAGCATTTT.